This T cell receptor beta chain derives from a study of memory CD4+ T cells and cytomegalovirus serostatus (dated by TCRdb to between 2019 and 2020). Study-level background: The roughly 33 healthy Belgian adults in the cohort included 9 who were CMV seropositive and approximately 25 who were CMV seronegative. The study sequenced CD4+ memory TCRbeta repertoires of a Belgian cohort with known cytomegalovirus serostatus to replicate a published TCR-based CMV serostatus classifier.

Genomic DNA was extracted from sorted cells with the Quick-DNA Microprep Kit. Amplification of TCRbeta DNA was done with the immunoSEQ hsTCRbeta kit, following the protocol from the manufacturer. An Illumina MiSeq instrument was used to sequence the TCRbeta libraries. Per the authors' processing: After out-of-frame sequences were removed, 2.4 million or so distinct TCRbeta sequences remained, averaging around 66,000 per individual. Each individual was scored by the count of 150 to 200 previously reported CMV-associated TCRbeta sequences and the total productive distinct TCRbeta count. A beta-binomial model was reimplemented in Python, and random forests from scikit-learn, run with default parameters, were trained on data from the US cohort. On the Belgian cohort, classifier performance was reported as the median AUC, along with percentile confidence intervals, across 10,000 bootstrap iterations. Not all clones reach the TCRdb copy of this immuneACCESS table, which keeps in-frame sequences only. Checked studies attribute under half of the gap to unresolved V genes and leave the rest unexplained. V, J and clone size are those of that table, while D and trimming were read from the DNA. For this sample there are tens of thousands of clones; 82% appear just once. The ten largest clones capture approximately 0.4% of the sample.

V loses 5 bases of germline sequence and J loses 0 bases, and the interval between the two ends is 9 bases. The CDR3, from cysteine to phenylalanine, totals 13 residues. Just the 39-base CDR3 DNA is kept, in frame starting at base 1. CDR1 is given as SQVTM and CDR2 as ANQGSEA, both from the germline V gene. Single viable CD3+CD4+CD8-CD45RO+ cells were sorted as memory CD4+ T cells on a FACSAria II. CMV serostatus was determined using a Roche Elecsys assay that detects serum IgG against CMV pp150, pp28, p38 and p52. After thawing, total CD4+ T cells were enriched by positive selection with CD4 magnetic microbeads. The samples came from a different study that was designed specifically to examine the CD4+ T cell memory repertoire. Peripheral blood mononuclear cells were isolated and cryopreserved according to standard operating procedures, and serum was kept at -80 degrees C. Staining used CD3-PerCP (BW264/56), CD4-APC (RPA-T4), CD45RO-PE (UCHT1) and CD8-Pacific Orange (3B5) antibodies, with Sytox blue excluding non-viable cells.

General study outcomes and caveats: A median bootstrapped AUC of almost 0.96 with a 95% CI of 0.76-1.00 was achieved on the Belgian cohort by the original-framework classifier. Of 164 previously reported CMV-associated TCRbeta sequences, around 67 appeared in the CD4+ memory repertoires, each in one to five individuals. Only CD4+CD45RO+ memory cells were sequenced, in contrast to the original study, which included naive and memory CD4+ and CD8+ populations. Results were interpreted as suggesting that the CMV-associated TCR signature is largely present in the CD4+ memory repertoire. For CMV serostatus prediction, a median bootstrapped AUC of about 0.95 was reached with the original framework, and a median bootstrapped AUC of 0.91 was reached with a US-trained random forest.

Turning to this clone: Its antigen has not been determined. Within one base of it there is no much larger clone, and no base qualities were kept.

This sequence was found in an adult in good health and CMV-seronegative. The source material was memory CD4+ T cells from blood. The chain is made from TRBV29-1 and TRBJ2-3, with the D gene too uncertain to name. The bases are TGCAGCGTTCGGACCCTAAGCACAGATACGCAGTATTTT. Translated, it reads CSVRTLSTDTQYF.